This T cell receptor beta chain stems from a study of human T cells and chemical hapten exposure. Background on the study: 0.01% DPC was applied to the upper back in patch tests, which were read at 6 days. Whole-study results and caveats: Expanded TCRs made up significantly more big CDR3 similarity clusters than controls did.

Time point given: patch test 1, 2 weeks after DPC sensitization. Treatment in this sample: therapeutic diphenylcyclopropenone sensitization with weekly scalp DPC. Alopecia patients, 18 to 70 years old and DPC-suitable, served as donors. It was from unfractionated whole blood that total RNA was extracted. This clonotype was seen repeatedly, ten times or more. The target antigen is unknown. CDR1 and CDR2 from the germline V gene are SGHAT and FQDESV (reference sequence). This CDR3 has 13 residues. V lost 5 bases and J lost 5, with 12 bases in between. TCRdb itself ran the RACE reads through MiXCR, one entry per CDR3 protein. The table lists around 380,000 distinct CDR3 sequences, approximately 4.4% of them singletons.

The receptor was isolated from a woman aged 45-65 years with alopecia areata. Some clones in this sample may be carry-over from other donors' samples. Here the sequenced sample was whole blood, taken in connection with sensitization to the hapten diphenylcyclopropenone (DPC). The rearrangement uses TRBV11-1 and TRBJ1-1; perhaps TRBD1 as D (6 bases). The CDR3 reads CASSPYRETEAFF. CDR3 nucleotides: TGTGCCAGCAGCCCATACAGGGAGACTGAAGCTTTCTTT.